The rows below give T cell receptor beta chains drawn from one sample of a study of blood T cell repertoires in COVID-19. Here immunoSEQ multiplex PCR was the method, and the copy in TCRdb shows in-frame clones only, minus some. In the table there are fewer than 250,000 clones, 76% of which are singletons. The sequencing input was PBMCs or T cells enriched from blood (not recorded which). The receptors were gathered from a woman in her 50s with acute COVID-19. Each CDR3 is given without its conserved first and last residue. Fields, in order: V gene, J gene, CDR3 protein.

>TRBV5-1|TRBJ2-1
ASSFFPLAGDNEQF
>TRBV2|TRBJ2-5
ASRTGTGILQETQY
>TRBV19|TRBJ1-4
ASSPADRVEKLF
>TRBV11-2|TRBJ2-5
ASSLDLAGGPRKETQY
>TRBV9|TRBJ2-3
ASSVAGTSGTDTQY
>TRBV10-1|TRBJ1-1
ASSERGGKTTEAF
>TRBV5-1|TRBJ2-2
ASRWTGFDTGELF
>TRBV18|TRBJ2-1
ASSPRASGGPYNEQF
>TRBV5-5|TRBJ1-1
ASSVGGVNTEAF
>TRBV27|TRBJ2-3
ASSPRPPLAASTDTQY
>TRBV28|TRBJ1-1
ASSFPRDRNTEAF
>TRBV5-1|TRBJ2-3
ASGPRYSTDTQY
>TRBV21-1|TRBJ1-2
ASSYAFDEQGYYGYT
>TRBV5-8|TRBJ1-2
ASRPGQGMLGDGYT
>TRBV6-5|TRBJ1-1
ASSSSPTGTNTEAF
>TRBV5-8|TRBJ1-5
ASSLGAGASNQPQH
>TRBV5-1|TRBJ2-2
ASSLQRGSTGELF
>TRBV7-2|TRBJ1-1
ASSSMVNTEAF
>TRBV7-8|TRBJ1-1
ASSLVIRGVTEAF
>TRBV7-2|TRBJ2-3
ASSGLTDTQY
>TRBV24-1|TRBJ2-3
ATQNIDTQY
>TRBV5-6|TRBJ1-5
ASSLVGDIGQPQH
>TRBV6-2/TRBV6-3|TRBJ2-4
ASSAGGQNIQY
>TRBV5-5|TRBJ1-2
ASSLETGRRGYT
>TRBV12-3/TRBV12-4|TRBJ1-4
ASRTSGIEKLF
>TRBV9|TRBJ1-2
ASSPQVGDYGYT
>TRBV2|TRBJ2-5
ASRGQSTRGTQY
>TRBV27|TRBJ1-6
ASSFGRGGSPLH
>TRBV2|TRBJ2-1
ASSEGGRTYNEQF
>TRBV6-5|TRBJ1-2
ASSPQLPYGYT
>TRBV6-1|TRBJ1-1
ASSDRVWAEAF
>TRBV7-8|TRBJ1-1
ASSSGQPFAGAF
>TRBV5-1|TRBJ1-2
ASSWTGQITNYGYT
>TRBV7-9|TRBJ1-2
ASSLGGPGTSYGYT
>TRBV14|TRBJ2-2
ASSLQGIAGELF
>TRBV5-5|TRBJ1-2
ASSLGTDPSLGYT
>TRBV28|TRBJ1-4
ASSLYGRGRSNEKLF
>TRBV11-2|TRBJ1-4
ASSSLGEGTGDEKLF
>TRBV28|TRBJ2-1
ASRGTGPYNEQF
>TRBV5-1|TRBJ2-1
ASSSPPGVYNEQF
>TRBV29-1|TRBJ2-3
SVGTGVDTQY
>TRBV11-2|TRBJ2-2
ASSLAGGTGELF
>TRBV28|TRBJ1-2
ASSLADRPLYGYT
>TRBV12-3/TRBV12-4|TRBJ1-5
ASSLASQPQH